This is a list of T cell receptor beta chains from one sample in a study of blood T cell repertoires in COVID-19. TCRdb's copy holds only in-frame clones and misses some; the assay was immunoSEQ multiplex PCR. The sample holds nearly 250,000 clones; about 90% are singletons and the top ten take around 0.87%. Sequenced: PBMCs or T cells enriched from blood (not recorded which). These receptors were collected from a man aged 45-65 years who had been exposed to COVID-19. Each CDR3 is given with its conserved first and last residue. D genes are given only for firm matches. Expanded clones are given a class, and other clones once, few, many or no size at all.

D gene,J gene,clone size,V gene,CDR3 protein,CDR3 DNA
NA,TRBJ2-1,NA,TRBV11-3,CASSLDTRYREQFF,TGTGCCAGCAGCTTAGATACGAGGTATCGGGAGCAGTTCTTC
TRBD1,TRBJ1-4,NA,TRBV7-8,CASSYAQGVLNEKLFF,TGTGCCAGCAGCTATGCCCAGGGGGTCTTAAATGAAAAACTGTTTTTT
NA,TRBJ1-5,NA,TRBV2,CASSDVGANQPQHF,TGTGCCAGCAGTGACGTGGGGGCTAATCAGCCCCAGCATTTT
NA,TRBJ1-5,NA,TRBV4-1,CASSQENELAQHF,TGCGCCAGCAGCCAAGAAAACGAACTCGCCCAGCATTTT
TRBD1,TRBJ1-4,NA,TRBV5-5,CASSRGQGGSEKLFF,TGTGCCAGCAGCCGCGGACAGGGTGGTAGCGAAAAACTGTTTTTT
TRBD1,TRBJ1-1,NA,TRBV5-1,CASSFTGEVGTEAFF,TGCGCCAGCAGCTTCACAGGGGAGGTTGGCACTGAAGCTTTCTTT
TRBD1,TRBJ1-5,NA,TRBV6-5,CASRPHRGSNQPQHF,TGTGCCAGCAGACCTCACAGGGGTAGCAATCAGCCCCAGCATTTT
TRBD2,TRBJ2-1,NA,TRBV29-1,CSVVELAGPTASEQFF,TGCAGCGTTGTTGAACTAGCGGGGCCGACCGCCAGTGAGCAGTTCTTC
NA,TRBJ2-7,NA,TRBV27,CASSLSRDWSYEQYF,TGTGCCAGCAGTTTATCGAGGGATTGGTCCTACGAGCAGTACTTC
NA,TRBJ2-7,NA,TRBV10-2,CASRDQGFSYEQYF,TGCGCCAGCAGAGACCAGGGATTCTCCTACGAGCAGTACTTC
TRBD1,TRBJ1-2,NA,TRBV28,CASSPRQGADYGYTF,TGTGCCAGCAGTCCCCGACAGGGGGCAGACTATGGCTACACCTTC
NA,TRBJ1-2,NA,TRBV5-1,CASSLDQGAYGYTF,TGCGCCAGCAGCTTGGATCAGGGTGCGTATGGCTACACCTTC
TRBD1,TRBJ2-1,NA,TRBV18,CASQRRTGDDNEQFF,TGTGCCAGCCAACGTCGGACAGGGGATGACAATGAGCAGTTCTTC
TRBD1,TRBJ1-6,NA,TRBV7-3,CASSLTGGVDSPLHF,TGTGCCAGCAGCTTGACAGGGGGTGTAGATTCACCCCTCCACTTT
TRBD2,TRBJ2-2,NA,TRBV7-2,CASSLTGGTGELFF,TGTGCCAGCAGCTTGACGGGAGGCACCGGGGAGCTGTTTTTT
NA,TRBJ2-3,NA,TRBV5-6,CASSGYSGTRRYTDTQYF,TGTGCCAGTTCGGGTTATAGCGGAACGAGGCGCTACACAGATACGCAGTATTTT
NA,TRBJ2-1,NA,TRBV5-1,CASSLTGQGLNEQFF,TGCGCCAGCAGCTTGACAGGGCAGGGTCTCAATGAGCAGTTCTTC
TRBD2,TRBJ2-5,NA,TRBV30,CACVGSGGNQETQYF,TGTGCCTGTGTTGGTAGCGGGGGGAACCAAGAGACCCAGTACTTC
NA,TRBJ2-4,NA,TRBV28,CASSSSTEIAKNIQYF,TGTGCCAGCAGTTCCTCAACAGAGATAGCCAAAAACATTCAGTACTTC
TRBD1,TRBJ2-1,NA,TRBV5-4,CASSLRQGPDNEQFF,TGTGCCAGCAGCCTAAGACAGGGGCCGGACAATGAGCAGTTCTTC
TRBD2,TRBJ2-5,NA,TRBV28,CASRARLAGGQRTQYF,TGTGCCAGCAGGGCTCGACTAGCGGGGGGGCAGCGGACCCAGTACTTC
TRBD1,TRBJ1-1,NA,TRBV2,CASRLTGSNTEAFF,TGTGCCAGCAGGCTGACAGGGTCGAACACTGAAGCTTTCTTT
NA,TRBJ2-2,NA,TRBV3-1/TRBV3-2,CASSPRGTGELFF,TGTGCCAGCAGCCCCCGCGGCACCGGGGAGCTGTTTTTT
TRBD1,TRBJ1-5,NA,TRBV15,CATSRDLSGGGQPQHF,TGTGCCACCAGCAGAGATCTCTCAGGGGGCGGGCAGCCCCAGCATTTT
TRBD2,TRBJ2-1,NA,TRBV5-1,CASSPPINSGGSDEQFF,TGCGCCAGCAGCCCTCCTATTAATAGCGGGGGTTCGGATGAGCAGTTCTTC
NA,TRBJ1-6,NA,TRBV2,CASRDVSSGNSPLHF,TGTGCCAGCAGGGATGTGAGCTCGGGTAATTCACCCCTCCACTTT
TRBD1,TRBJ1-2,few,TRBV11-3,CASSPTQGHGYTF,TGTGCCAGCAGCCCAACACAGGGGCATGGCTACACCTTC
NA,TRBJ1-5,NA,TRBV19,CASRGSTEYSNQPQHF,TGTGCCAGTAGGGGTTCGACGGAGTATAGCAATCAGCCCCAGCATTTT
NA,TRBJ2-3,NA,TRBV6-5,CASTIGLGATDTQYF,TGTGCCAGCACCATCGGGTTAGGGGCCACAGATACGCAGTATTTT
TRBD1,TRBJ1-2,NA,TRBV5-4,CASSLTTGANYGYTF,TGTGCCAGCAGCTTAACGACAGGGGCCAACTATGGCTACACCTTC
TRBD2,TRBJ2-2,NA,TRBV24-1,CATSDFRGANTGELFF,TGTGCCACCAGTGATTTCCGGGGGGCGAACACCGGGGAGCTGTTTTTT
TRBD1,TRBJ2-5,NA,TRBV4-1,CASSNAGTGGLKTQYF,TGCGCCAGCAGCAACGCCGGGACAGGGGGATTAAAGACCCAGTACTTC
TRBD1,TRBJ2-2,NA,TRBV28,CASSPHFGTDRNTGELFF,TGTGCCAGCAGTCCGCATTTCGGGACAGACAGAAACACCGGGGAGCTGTTTTTT
NA,TRBJ2-5,NA,TRBV30,CAWSSGSGETQYF,TGTGCCTGGAGTTCAGGCTCCGGTGAGACCCAGTACTTC
NA,TRBJ2-7,NA,TRBV11-2,CASSLVHLYEQYF,TGTGCCAGCAGCTTAGTACACCTCTACGAGCAGTACTTC
NA,TRBJ1-2,NA,TRBV12-3/TRBV12-4,CASSRQSYGYTF,TGTGCCAGCAGTCGACAGAGTTATGGCTACACCTTC
TRBD1,TRBJ1-1,NA,TRBV5-4,CASSLQRGRTEAFF,TGTGCCAGCAGCTTGCAGAGGGGGCGCACTGAAGCTTTCTTT
TRBD1,TRBJ1-2,NA,TRBV12-5,CASGLVDKWDRGYGYTF,TGTGCTAGTGGTTTGGTAGATAAATGGGACAGGGGATATGGCTACACCTTC
NA,TRBJ1-2,NA,TRBV5-6,CASSWRGNYGYTF,TGTGCCAGCAGCTGGCGGGGTAACTATGGCTACACCTTC
TRBD2,TRBJ2-1,NA,TRBV25-1,CASSEFEAGGLNEQFF,TGTGCCAGCAGTGAATTTGAAGCGGGAGGTCTCAATGAGCAGTTCTTC
NA,TRBJ1-4,few,TRBV19,CASSTTEIVYEKLFF,TGTGCCAGTAGTACTACAGAGATAGTTTATGAAAAACTGTTTTTT
NA,TRBJ1-4,NA,TRBV12-3/TRBV12-4,CASSFSRGEKLFF,TGTGCCAGCAGTTTTAGTCGGGGTGAAAAACTGTTTTTT
NA,TRBJ1-1,NA,TRBV7-3,CASSPSGENTEAFF,TGTGCCAGCAGCCCATCGGGAGAGAACACTGAAGCTTTCTTT
TRBD1,TRBJ2-1,NA,TRBV28,CASSLLGGQGTNEQFF,TGTGCCAGCAGTTTATTAGGGGGACAGGGTACGAATGAGCAGTTCTTC
TRBD1,TRBJ1-4,NA,TRBV3-1/TRBV3-2,CASSHRQGNEKLFF,TGTGCCAGCAGCCACCGACAGGGGAATGAAAAACTGTTTTTT
NA,TRBJ1-1,NA,TRBV14,CASSQREVPPGHEVFF,TGTGCCAGCAGCCAACGAGAAGTACCACCGGGACATGAGGTCTTCTTT
NA,TRBJ2-5,NA,TRBV10-3,CAISLGLPRQETQYF,TGTGCCATCAGCCTGGGGCTTCCGAGGCAAGAGACCCAGTACTTC
NA,TRBJ1-2,NA,TRBV4-1,CASSQARGSGYTF,TGCGCCAGCAGCCAAGCTAGGGGGAGTGGCTACACCTTC
TRBD1,TRBJ2-2,NA,TRBV5-1,CASSRDRGSGELFF,TGCGCCAGCAGCAGGGACAGGGGATCCGGGGAGCTGTTTTTT
TRBD2,TRBJ2-5,NA,TRBV7-3,CASSRGTSGETQYF,TGTGCCAGCAGCCGCGGGACTAGCGGGGAGACCCAGTACTTC
TRBD2,TRBJ2-1,NA,TRBV7-9,CASSFFSGVWFNEQFF,TGTGCCAGCAGCTTTTTTAGCGGGGTCTGGTTCAATGAGCAGTTCTTC
NA,TRBJ1-5,NA,TRBV19,CASRFRGPQHF,TGTGCCAGTAGGTTTCGGGGGCCCCAGCATTTT
TRBD1,TRBJ1-1,NA,TRBV7-9,CASSWAGTGEAFF,TGTGCCAGCAGCTGGGCCGGGACAGGGGAAGCTTTCTTT
TRBD1,TRBJ2-1,once,TRBV28,CASSLLAPTGDSEQFF,TGTGCCAGCAGTTTATTGGCACCCACAGGGGATTCTGAGCAGTTCTTC
TRBD1,TRBJ2-3,NA,TRBV7-3,CASSLQGAGLDTQYF,TGTGCCAGCAGCTTACAGGGGGCAGGTTTAGATACGCAGTATTTT
TRBD1,TRBJ2-5,NA,TRBV29-1,CSAGQVQETQYF,TGCAGCGCCGGACAGGTCCAAGAGACCCAGTACTTC
TRBD1,TRBJ1-2,NA,TRBV19,CASSPTGGDYGYTF,TGTGCCAGTAGTCCTACAGGGGGCGACTATGGCTACACCTTC